The 14 T cell receptor beta chains given below trace back to one sample, sequenced in a study of blood T cell repertoires in COVID-19. Assay: immunoSEQ multiplex PCR; the TCRdb copy retains only in-frame clones and omits some. The table records about 190,000 clones, 75% to 85% of them present only once. Sequencing used peripheral blood. These receptors were obtained from a man aged 60-69 years with acute or convalescent COVID-19.

This clone was seen only a few times. This chain links TRBV25-1 with TRBJ2-1; TRBD2 aligns across 10 bases. The CDR3 extends over 14 amino acids. V lost 8 bases to trimming and J lost 4 bases; unmatched junction nucleotides: 5. Looked up from germline, CDR1 is MGHDK and CDR2 is SYGVNS. The CDR3 loop is CASRSGGPYNEQFF. The CDR3 DNA is TGTGCCAGCCGTAGCGGGGGGCCTTACAATGAGCAGTTCTTC.

In its sample, this clone was seen once. V usage is TRBV11-2 and J usage is TRBJ2-1; 15 positions match TRBD2. Germline-derived CDR1 and CDR2 are SGHAT and FQNNGV. The CDR3 runs 16 residues. The trim removed 5 bases at V and 8 bases at J, leaving 7 bases unmatched. CDR3 protein: CASSNGLAGGRYEQFF. As DNA, the CDR3 is TGTGCCAGCAGCAACGGACTAGCGGGGGGGCGTTATGAGCAGTTCTTC.

The chain joins TRBV7-2 to TRBJ2-7; 8 nucleotides align to TRBD2. CDR1 is SGHTA, CDR2 FQGNSA, per germline. The V and J ends lost 5 bases and 3 bases, in that order; junction bases with no gene match: 3. The CDR3 sequence is 13 residues long. CDR3 bases: TGTGCCAGCAGCCACGGGAGGGGCTACGAGCAGTACTTC. It yields the protein CASSHGRGYEQYF. The variable domain in full, with the rest retrieved from reference TRBV7-2 and TRBJ2-7, is GAGVSQSPSNKVTEKGKDVELRCDPISGHTALYWYRQSLGQGLEFLIYFQGNSAPDKSGLPSDRFSAERTGGSVSTLTIQRTQQEDSAVYLCASSHGRGYEQYFGPGTRLTVT.

The chain employs TRBV10-3 and TRBJ2-5; 7 nucleotides match TRBD2. The V gene's germline CDR1 is ENHRY and CDR2 SYGVKD. CDR3 length equals 14 residues. Trimming cost V 2 bases and J 1 base; bases outside gene matches: 1. CDR3 DNA sequence: TGTGCCATCAGTGAGGGGGGGGGCCAAGAGACCCAGTACTTC. Encoded protein: CAISEGGGQETQYF.

This sequence joins TRBV5-1 and TRBJ2-1; D unclear. CDR1 and CDR2 from the germline V gene are SGHRS and YFSETQ. CDR3 length: 15 residues. Deletions cut 0 bases from V and 0 bases from J, with 7 bases between. The CDR3: CASSLDPSSYNEQFF. The CDR3 region has the DNA TGCGCCAGCAGCTTGGATCCTTCCTCCTACAATGAGCAGTTCTTC.

Worth noting for this clone: The junction shows a germline mismatch at one end, possibly a read error. This sequence joins TRBV6-5 and TRBJ1-1; 9 nucleotides align to TRBD1. Germline CDR1 is MNHEY and CDR2 is SVGAGI. The CDR3 length is 16 residues. The CDR3 nucleotides are TGTGCCAGCAGTTACGGTACCGGGACAGGGCCTGGAAAGTGGATCTTT. Amino acids: CASSYGTGTGPGKWIF.

V and J are TRBV19 and TRBJ1-5, with D perhaps matching TRBD1 (6 bases). Trimming cost V 3 bases and J 1 base, with 13 bases left between them. The CDR3 runs 16 residues. Germline V gives CDR1 LNHDA, CDR2 SQIVND (reference sequence). CDR3 residues: CASSIPGVGSNQPQHF. CDR3 nucleotides: TGTGCCAGTAGTATTCCAGGGGTGGGAAGCAATCAGCCCCAGCATTTT.

The chain's CDR3 is CATSDLGGNQPQHF. Here the CDR3 DNA reads TGTGCCACCAGTGATCTCGGCGGGAATCAGCCCCAGCATTTT. The V and J genes are TRBV24-1 and TRBJ1-5, with no clear D. Between the trimmed V and J ends, which lost 3 bases and 4 bases, there was a span of 9 bases. The germline gives CDR1 KGHDR, CDR2 SFDVKD. This CDR3 has 14 amino acids.

In DNA, the CDR3 is TGTGCCAGCAGCTTAGATCGACAGGGCTCGGGCACCTTC. Its translation is CASSLDRQGSGTF. The chain is built from TRBV11-2 and TRBJ1-2, with TRBD1 identical over 7 bases. CDR1 SGHAT and CDR2 FQNNGV come from the germline V gene. With 0 bases clipped from V and 13 bases from J, the junction kept 8 bases outside the gene matches. The CDR3 is 13 residues long.

The chain recombines TRBV7-8 with TRBJ2-1; 11 bases map to TRBD2. The CDR3 runs 20 residues. V lost 4 bases to trimming and J lost 2 bases; unmatched junction nucleotides: 16. The V gene's germline CDR1 is SGHVS and CDR2 FQNEAQ. The CDR3 DNA is TGTGCCAGCAGCTCAGGGGCCCTTGGGACTAGCGGTACCCCCTACAATGAGCAGTTCTTC. Protein sequence: CASSSGALGTSGTPYNEQFF.

The chain uses TRBV7-3 and TRBJ2-2; a possible D gene is TRBD1 (6 bases). V lost 5 bases and J lost 1, with 8 bases in between. The CDR3 loop spans 14 amino acids. Germline V gene lookup returns CDR1 SGHTA and CDR2 FQGTGA. The CDR3 protein is CASSIQGNTGELFF. For the CDR3, the DNA is TGTGCCAGCAGCATACAGGGGAACACCGGGGAGCTGTTTTTT. The complete variable domain, with remaining parts taken from reference TRBV7-3 and TRBJ2-2, reads GAGVSQTPSNKVTEKGKYVELRCDPISGHTALYWYRQSLGQGPEFLIYFQGTGAADDSGLPNDRFFAVRPEGSVSTLKIQRTERGDSAVYLCASSIQGNTGELFFGEGSRLTVL.

The chain couples TRBV15 to TRBJ2-1, with D hard to call. The CDR3 runs to 13 residues. Trimming removed 0 bases from V and 6 bases from J, with 6 bases in between. In germline, CDR1 is LNHNV, CDR2 YYDKDF (reference sequence). CDR3 sequence: CATSRDRLNEQFF. The CDR3 nucleotides read TGTGCCACCAGCAGAGATAGACTCAATGAGCAGTTCTTC.

A note on this clone: Other DNA sequences in the sample encode the same CDR3. The J gene is TRBJ1-1, the V gene TRBV5-4, with 8 nucleotides matching TRBD1. This CDR3 comprises 14 residues. Looked up from germline, CDR1 is SGHNT and CDR2 is YYREEE (reference sequence). V was clipped by 4 bases and J by 1 base; unmatched bases: 3. CDR3 coding DNA: TGTGCCAGCAGCCGACAGGGGAGGAACACTGAAGCTTTCTTT. Protein product: CASSRQGRNTEAFF.

The genes are TRBV10-3 and TRBJ2-1; TRBD2 might be the D (5 bases). Germline loops: CDR1 ENHRY, CDR2 SYGVKD. V was trimmed by 1 base and J by 7 bases, leaving 5 bases between them. This CDR3 has 12 amino acids. CDR3 nucleotide sequence: TGTGCCATCAGTGAGTGGGAGAATGAGCAGTTCTTC. This codes for CAISEWENEQFF.